This T cell receptor beta chain stems from a study of beta chain features in type 1 diabetes. Study-level results: TCRB CDR3 length was moderately but significantly reduced in all four CD4+ subsets of Type 1 diabetes patients. Compared to healthy donors, patients appeared to have naive, central memory and Treg TCRB repertoires that were more alike. PCR might favor shorter templates, equally in patients and controls.

All of the isolated RNA was reverse transcribed, so expressed TCRB transcripts were sequenced. TCRdb's table, derived via immunoSEQ multiplex PCR, lists solely in-frame clones and lacks some. The sample records approximately 160,000 clones, around 10% being singletons. Turning to this clone: Its specificity is unknown.

The sequenced sample consisted of central memory CD4+ T cells from blood. The receptor was derived from a man in his thirties or forties with type 1 diabetes.

The CDR3 nucleotides read TGTGCCAGCTCACCGGGACAGGGGTATCAGCCCCAGCATTTT. Residues: CASSPGQGYQPQHF. V usage is TRBV18 and J usage is TRBJ1-5, with 10 bases lining up with TRBD1. V shed 3 bases and J 5 bases; nucleotides not matched to a gene: 1. The germline V gene encodes CDR1 KGHSH and CDR2 LQKENI. CDR3 length: 14 residues. Filled out from reference TRBV18 and TRBJ1-5, the complete variable domain reads NAGVMQNPRHLVRRRGQEARLRCSPMKGHSHVYWYRQLPEEGLKFMVYLQKENIIDESGMPKERFSAEFPKEGPSILRIQQVVRGDSAAYFCASSPGQGYQPQHFGDGTRLSIL.